The 20 T cell receptor beta chains listed next were all sequenced from one sample in a study of blood T cell repertoires in COVID-19. Sequenced by immunoSEQ multiplex PCR; TCRdb stores in-frame clones only, minus some. The table has some 270,000 clones, over 75% seen once. Sequencing was performed on peripheral blood. The receptor source for this set is a human donor with COVID-19, enrolled during active disease. The donor label of this sample is uncertain.

The V gene is TRBV27, the J gene TRBJ1-5; possibly TRBD1 for D (6 bases). V dropped 5 bases and J dropped 8 bases, with 19 bases sitting between them. Germline V gives CDR1 MNHEY, CDR2 SMNVEV (reference sequence). This CDR3 has 15 residues. The CDR3 is CASSPQGQSGKPQHF. DNA of the CDR3: TGTGCCAGCAGTCCTCAGGGGCAGTCAGGGAAGCCCCAGCATTTT.

V is TRBV7-9 and J is TRBJ2-1; D is perhaps TRBD2 (5 bases). Germline assignment: CDR1 SEHNR and CDR2 FQNEAQ (reference sequence). This CDR3 comprises 12 residues. Deletions cut 2 bases from V and 9 bases from J, with 8 bases between. CDR3 sequence: CASSLRGAEQFF. The CDR3 DNA follows: TGTGCCAGCAGCTTACGGGGTGCTGAGCAGTTCTTC.

This clone was seen ten or more times. The CDR3 coding sequence is TGTGCCAGCAGCTCCATGGACAGAGGGGAGACCCAGTACTTC. Amino acids: CASSSMDRGETQYF. The rearrangement uses TRBV5-6 and TRBJ2-5; TRBD1 is a possible D gene (6 bases). Trimming pared 3 bases from V and 5 bases from J, leaving 14 bases between. Germline CDR1 and CDR2: SGHDT and YYEEEE. CDR3 length equals 14 residues.

The rearrangement uses TRBV7-9 and TRBJ1-1; the D is unclear. This CDR3 contains 14 residues. V shed 1 base and J shed 1 base, with 7 bases lying between them. Germline assignment: CDR1 SEHNR and CDR2 FQNEAQ (reference sequence). CDR3 residues: CASSLGQANTEAFF. The CDR3 DNA reads TGTGCCAGCAGCTTAGGCCAGGCGAACACTGAAGCTTTCTTT. Combining the CDR3 with reference TRBV7-9 and TRBJ1-1 gives the whole variable domain DTGVSQNPRHKITKRGQNVTFRCDPISEHNRLYWYRQTLGQGPEFLTYFQNEAQLEKSRLLSDRFSAERPKGSFSTLEIQRTEQGDSAMYLCASSLGQANTEAFFGQGTRLTVV.

This chain connects TRBV5-1 to TRBJ1-1; 10 bases agree with TRBD1. The CDR3 consists of 16 residues. Germline V gene lookup returns CDR1 SGHRS and CDR2 YFSETQ. V lost 4 bases to trimming and J lost 1 base; unmatched junction nucleotides: 7. CDR3 sequence reads: CASSLRTGGTNTEAFF. The CDR3 coding sequence is TGCGCCAGCAGCCTACGGACAGGGGGAACGAACACTGAAGCTTTCTTT.

The rearrangement links TRBV11-2 to TRBJ1-5; D is ambiguous. The CDR3 covers 13 residues. V dropped 1 base and J dropped 4 bases, with 5 bases sitting between them. Germline-derived CDR1 and CDR2 are SGHAT and FQNNGV. The CDR3: CASSLVGNQPQHF. CDR3 bases: TGTGCCAGCAGCTTAGTCGGTAATCAGCCCCAGCATTTT.

This clone was detected only once. The genes are TRBV28 and TRBJ1-2; D unclear. This CDR3 comprises 14 residues. Germline lookup yields CDR1 MDHEN and CDR2 SYDVKM. V shed 8 bases and J shed 4 bases, with 17 bases lying between them. In DNA, the CDR3 is TGTGCCAGCCTCGGTTCGAATCCAACCTATGGCTACACCTTC. This translates into CASLGSNPTYGYTF.

The chain uses TRBV28 and TRBJ2-1; 9 bases agree with TRBD2. This CDR3 has 18 amino acids. Trimming removed 4 bases from V and 5 bases from J; junction bases left unmatched: 15. CDR1 and CDR2 (germline): MDHEN, SYDVKM. The CDR3, as DNA: TGTGCCAGCAGTTCCCTCCTTGCGAGCGGGAGGCCCGACAATGAGCAGTTCTTC. The encoded protein is CASSSLLASGRPDNEQFF.

This chain connects TRBV9 to TRBJ2-7; D is unclear. Germline CDR1 and CDR2: SGDLS and YYNGEE. The CDR3 covers 12 residues. Between the trimmed V and J ends, which lost 4 bases and 2 bases, there was a span of 7 bases. The CDR3 DNA follows: TGTGCCAGCAGCCCAGGCCCCTACGAGCAGTACTTC. This sequence encodes CASSPGPYEQYF.

CDR3 nucleotides: TGTGCCAGCAGCCCCTCGGCACCCCTCCACTTT. It codes for CASSPSAPLHF. V usage is TRBV7-9 and J usage is TRBJ1-6; D not resolved. This CDR3 has 11 residues. Trimming removed 5 bases at V and 11 bases at J, with 7 bases between. Per the germline V gene, CDR1 is SEHNR and CDR2 is FQNEAQ (reference sequence).

The count of this clone is one. The chain couples TRBV27 to TRBJ1-6, with D possibly TRBD1 on 5 matching bases. V lost 5 bases and J 9 bases, leaving 14 bases between the germline ends. The CDR3 extends over 14 amino acids. From germline, CDR1 is MNHEY and CDR2 SMNVEV (reference sequence). The CDR3 is CASSPQGLGSPLHF. CDR3 DNA sequence: TGTGCCAGCAGTCCCCAGGGTTTAGGTTCACCCCTCCACTTT.

V and J are TRBV2 and TRBJ2-5, with 8 positions matching TRBD2. Germline V CDR1 and CDR2: SNHLY, FYNNEI. This CDR3 is built from 15 residues. V gave up 7 bases and J gave up 5 bases; unmatched junction bases: 12. In DNA, the CDR3 is TGTGCCAGCAAGCCTAGCGGGCGACCACGGGAGACCCAGTACTTC. This translates into CASKPSGRPRETQYF.

The V and J genes are TRBV7-6 and TRBJ1-4; 10 bases are a match to TRBD1. Germline V gene sequence: CDR1 SGHVS, CDR2 FNYEAQ. The CDR3 is made up of 18 amino acids. J lost 5 bases, V lost 1 base, and 10 bases had no gene match. The CDR3 DNA follows: TGTGCCAGCAGCTTAGGGGGCGAGACAGGGGGCTTAAATGAAAAACTGTTTTTT. Protein: CASSLGGETGGLNEKLFF.

The CDR3 bases are TGTGCCAGCAGCTTAGACCAAAAAAGCGGGTGGGTTAATGAGCAGTTCTTC. Translating gives CASSLDQKSGWVNEQFF. The V and J genes are TRBV11-3 and TRBJ2-1; D is possibly TRBD2 (6 bases). The V end was cut by 0 bases, the J end by 7 bases, with 19 bases between. CDR3 size: 17 residues. The germline V gene has CDR1 SGHNT and CDR2 YENEEA.

The chain has TRBV6-5 and TRBJ2-1; 11 bases map to TRBD1. Germline loops: CDR1 MNHEY, CDR2 SVGAGI. The CDR3 runs 14 residues. The V gene end was trimmed by 9 bases and the J gene end by 6 bases; junction bases not matched to a gene: 7. CDR3 nucleotides: TGTGCCAGTTGCCGGGACAGGGGGATCAATGAGCAGTTCTTC. Amino acid sequence: CASCRDRGINEQFF.

This clone came up once. The chain is built from TRBV27 and TRBJ1-1; 7 bases are a match to TRBD1. The junction had 13 bases not matched to a gene; V was cut back by 5 bases and J by 4 bases. The germline gives CDR1 MNHEY, CDR2 SMNVEV (reference sequence). This CDR3 has 16 amino acids. CDR3 sequence reads: CASSTNTGAWVTEAFF. In DNA form, the CDR3 reads TGTGCCAGCAGTACAAACACAGGGGCATGGGTCACTGAAGCTTTCTTT.

The chain couples TRBV10-2 to TRBJ2-1; 12 positions agree with TRBD2. Germline V gene data show CDR1 as WSHSY and CDR2 as SAAADI. The trim removed 8 bases at V and 10 bases at J, leaving 12 bases unmatched. The CDR3 has 15 residues. The CDR3 DNA is TGCGCCAGCCGAACCGGGACTAGCGGGTCAACGGAGCAGTTCTTC. Translating gives CASRTGTSGSTEQFF.

The chain combines TRBV5-1 with TRBJ2-3; 9 bases fit TRBD2. The CDR3 runs 16 residues. Germline loops: CDR1 SGHRS, CDR2 YFSETQ. Trimming removed 4 bases from V and 4 bases from J; junction bases left unmatched: 10. Here the CDR3 reads CASSRVAGVGSDTQYF. Here the CDR3 DNA reads TGCGCCAGCAGCCGGGTAGCGGGAGTGGGGTCAGATACGCAGTATTTT.

This rearrangement joins TRBV6-6 to TRBJ1-5; possibly TRBD1 for D (6 bases). There are 13 residues in the CDR3. CDR1 is MNHNY, CDR2 SVGAGI, per germline (reference sequence). V lost 5 bases, J lost 7 bases, and 12 bases lay in between. The CDR3 bases are TGTGCCAGCAGTACAACAGGGTCCCAGCCCCAGCATTTT. This encodes CASSTTGSQPQHF.

V gene TRBV7-9 combines with J gene TRBJ1-1; 8 nucleotides match TRBD1. CDR1 and CDR2 from the germline V gene are SEHNR and FQNEAQ (reference sequence). The CDR3 runs 17 residues. V gave up 1 base and J gave up 5 bases; unmatched junction bases: 12. CDR3 region: CASSLVLSNRGMTEAFF. CDR3 DNA sequence: TGTGCCAGCAGCTTAGTCCTTTCCAACAGGGGGATGACTGAAGCTTTCTTT.